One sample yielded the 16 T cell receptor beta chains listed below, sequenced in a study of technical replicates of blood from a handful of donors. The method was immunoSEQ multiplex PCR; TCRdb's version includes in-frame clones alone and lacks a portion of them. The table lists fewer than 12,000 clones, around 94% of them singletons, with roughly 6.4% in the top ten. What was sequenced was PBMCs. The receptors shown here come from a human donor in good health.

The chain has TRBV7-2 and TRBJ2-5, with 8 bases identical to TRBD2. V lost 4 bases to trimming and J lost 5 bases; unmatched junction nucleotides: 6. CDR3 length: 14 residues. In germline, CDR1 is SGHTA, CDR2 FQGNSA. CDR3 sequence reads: CASSSGLAGETQYF. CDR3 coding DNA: TGTGCCAGCAGCTCAGGACTAGCCGGCGAGACCCAGTACTTC.

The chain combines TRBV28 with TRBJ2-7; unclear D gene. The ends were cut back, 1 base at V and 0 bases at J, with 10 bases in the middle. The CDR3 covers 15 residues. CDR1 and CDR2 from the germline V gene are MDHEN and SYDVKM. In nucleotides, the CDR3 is TGTGCCAGCAGTTTATACCAACATCACTCCTACGAGCAGTACTTC. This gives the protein CASSLYQHHSYEQYF.

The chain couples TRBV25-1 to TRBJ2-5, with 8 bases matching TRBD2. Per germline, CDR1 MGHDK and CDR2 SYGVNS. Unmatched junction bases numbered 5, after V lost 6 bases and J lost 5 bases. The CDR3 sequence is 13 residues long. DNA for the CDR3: TGTGCCAGCAGAGCGGGAGTCGGGGAGACCCAGTACTTC. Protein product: CASRAGVGETQYF.

The CDR3 protein is CASRERDYTEAFF. The CDR3 DNA reads as TGTGCCAGCAGGGAAAGGGACTACACTGAAGCTTTCTTT. The chain recombines TRBV7-9 with TRBJ1-1, with D possibly matching TRBD1 (5 bases). The V gene lost 6 bases and the J gene lost 3 bases, with 11 bases spanning the gap. This CDR3 spans 13 amino acids. CDR1 and CDR2 (germline): SEHNR, FQNEAQ (reference sequence).

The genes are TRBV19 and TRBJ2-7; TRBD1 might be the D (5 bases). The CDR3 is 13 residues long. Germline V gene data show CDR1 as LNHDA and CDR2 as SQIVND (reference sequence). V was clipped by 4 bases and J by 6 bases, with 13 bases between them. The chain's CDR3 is CASSNQGRSEQYF. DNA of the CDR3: TGTGCCAGTAGTAACCAGGGTAGAAGCGAGCAGTACTTC.

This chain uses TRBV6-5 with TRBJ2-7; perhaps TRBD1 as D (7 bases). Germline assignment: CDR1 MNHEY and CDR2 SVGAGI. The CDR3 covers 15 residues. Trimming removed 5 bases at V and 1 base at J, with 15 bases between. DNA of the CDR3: TGTGCCAGCAGTACTAGACAGGGAGGTTCCTACGAGCAGTACTTC. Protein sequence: CASSTRQGGSYEQYF.

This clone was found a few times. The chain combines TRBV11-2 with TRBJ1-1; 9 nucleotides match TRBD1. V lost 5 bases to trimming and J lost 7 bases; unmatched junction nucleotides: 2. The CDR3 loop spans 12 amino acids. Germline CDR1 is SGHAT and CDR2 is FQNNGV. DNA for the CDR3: TGTGCCAGCAGCCAGGGACAGGGTGAAGCTTTCTTT. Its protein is CASSQGQGEAFF. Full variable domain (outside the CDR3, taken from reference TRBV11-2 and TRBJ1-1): EAGVAQSPRYKIIEKRQSVAFWCNPISGHATLYWYQQILGQGPKLLIQFQNNGVVDDSQLPKDRFSAERLKGVDSTLKIQPAKLEDSAVYLCASSQGQGEAFFGQGTRLTVV.

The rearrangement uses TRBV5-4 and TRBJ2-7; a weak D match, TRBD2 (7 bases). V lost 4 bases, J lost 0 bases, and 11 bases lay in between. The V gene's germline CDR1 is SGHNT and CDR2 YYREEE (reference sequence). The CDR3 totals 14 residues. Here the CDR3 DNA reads TGTGCCAGCAGCGGGAGGGGGAACTCCTACGAGCAGTACTTC. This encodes CASSGRGNSYEQYF.

CDR3 in DNA: TGCGCCAGCAGTAACCAGGTTTCCGAGCAGTACTTC. The encoded protein is CASSNQVSEQYF. The chain uses TRBV10-1 and TRBJ2-7; D not resolved. V gave up 5 bases and J gave up 6 bases, with 11 bases separating them. Germline V gene sequence: CDR1 WNHNN, CDR2 SYGVQD (reference sequence). The CDR3 runs to 12 residues.

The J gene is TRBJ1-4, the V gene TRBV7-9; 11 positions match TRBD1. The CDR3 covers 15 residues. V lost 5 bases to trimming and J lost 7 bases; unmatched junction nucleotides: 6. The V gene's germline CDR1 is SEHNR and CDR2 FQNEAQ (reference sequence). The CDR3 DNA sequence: TGTGCCAGCAGCCGGACAGGGGGCGATTTTGAAAAACTGTTTTTT. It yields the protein CASSRTGGDFEKLFF.

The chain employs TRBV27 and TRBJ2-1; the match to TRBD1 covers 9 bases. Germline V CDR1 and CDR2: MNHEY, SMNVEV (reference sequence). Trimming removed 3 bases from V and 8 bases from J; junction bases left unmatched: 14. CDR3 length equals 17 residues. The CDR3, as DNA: TGTGCCAGCAGTTTCCTCGGGCCGGGGACAGGGTACGATGAGCAGTTCTTC. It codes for CASSFLGPGTGYDEQFF.

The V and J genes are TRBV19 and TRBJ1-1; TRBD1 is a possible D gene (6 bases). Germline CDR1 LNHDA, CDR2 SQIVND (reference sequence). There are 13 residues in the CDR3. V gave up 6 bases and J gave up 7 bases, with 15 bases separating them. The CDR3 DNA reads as TGTGCCAGTAGATTACCGGGACATGGTGAAGCTTTCTTT. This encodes CASRLPGHGEAFF.

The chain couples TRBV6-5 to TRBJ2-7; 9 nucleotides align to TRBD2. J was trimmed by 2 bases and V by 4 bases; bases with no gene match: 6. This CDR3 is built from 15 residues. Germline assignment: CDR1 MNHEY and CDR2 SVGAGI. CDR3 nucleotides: TGTGCCAGCAGTTCCTTAGCGGGAGTAGCCTACGAGCAGTACTTC. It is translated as CASSSLAGVAYEQYF.

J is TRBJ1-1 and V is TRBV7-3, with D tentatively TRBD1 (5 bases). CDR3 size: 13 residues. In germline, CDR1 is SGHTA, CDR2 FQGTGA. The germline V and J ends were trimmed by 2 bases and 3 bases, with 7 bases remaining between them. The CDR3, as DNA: TGTGCCAGCAGCTTAGGGGGGGACACTGAAGCTTTCTTT. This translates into CASSLGGDTEAFF.

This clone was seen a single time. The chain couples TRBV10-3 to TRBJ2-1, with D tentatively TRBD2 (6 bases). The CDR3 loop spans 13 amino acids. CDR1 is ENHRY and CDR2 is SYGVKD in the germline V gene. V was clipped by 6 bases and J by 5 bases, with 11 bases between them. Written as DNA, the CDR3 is TGTGCCATCAGCGGGGGTGCGGACAATGAGCAGTTCTTC. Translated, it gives CAISGGADNEQFF.

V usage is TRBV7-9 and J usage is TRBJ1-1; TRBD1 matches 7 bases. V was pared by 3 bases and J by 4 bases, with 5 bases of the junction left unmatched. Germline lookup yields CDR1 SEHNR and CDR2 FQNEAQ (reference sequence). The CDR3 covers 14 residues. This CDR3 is CASSFTGAGTEAFF. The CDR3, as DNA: TGTGCCAGCAGCTTCACAGGGGCTGGCACTGAAGCTTTCTTT.